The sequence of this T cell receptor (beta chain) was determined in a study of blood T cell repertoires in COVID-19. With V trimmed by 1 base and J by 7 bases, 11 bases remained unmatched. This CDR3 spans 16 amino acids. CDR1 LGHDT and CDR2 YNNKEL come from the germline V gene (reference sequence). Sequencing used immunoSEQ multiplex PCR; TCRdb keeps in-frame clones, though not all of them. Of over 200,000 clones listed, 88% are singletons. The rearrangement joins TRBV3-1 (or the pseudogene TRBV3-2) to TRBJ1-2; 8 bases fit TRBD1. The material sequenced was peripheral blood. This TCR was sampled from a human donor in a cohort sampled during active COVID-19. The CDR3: CASSQGPAGGTSGYTF. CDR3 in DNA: TGTGCCAGCAGCCAAGGGCCGGCAGGGGGCACATCTGGCTACACCTTC.